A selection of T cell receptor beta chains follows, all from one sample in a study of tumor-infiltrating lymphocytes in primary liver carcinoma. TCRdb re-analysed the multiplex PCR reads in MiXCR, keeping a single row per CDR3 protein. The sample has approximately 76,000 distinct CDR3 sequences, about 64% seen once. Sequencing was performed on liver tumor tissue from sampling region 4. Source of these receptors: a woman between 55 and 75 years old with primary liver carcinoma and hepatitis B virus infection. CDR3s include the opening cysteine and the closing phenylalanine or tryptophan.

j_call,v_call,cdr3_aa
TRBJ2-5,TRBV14,CASSLRSETRYF
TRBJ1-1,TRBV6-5,CASSDLRTYGEAIF
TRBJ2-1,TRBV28,CASSPNTASYNELFF
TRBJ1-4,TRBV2,CASLHPNEKLFF
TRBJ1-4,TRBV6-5,CARSCGEGGKLFF
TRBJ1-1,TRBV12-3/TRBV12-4,CASTLARPPDAGEASF
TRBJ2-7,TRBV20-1,CSAKLALGYEQYF
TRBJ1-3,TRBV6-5,CASRIGSSGNTIYF
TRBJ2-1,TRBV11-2,CASRRRLAGGPRDEQSF
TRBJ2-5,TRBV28,CASSLQTRGDLQEAQYF
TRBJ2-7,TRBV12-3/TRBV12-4,CASGSSGDRGQYF
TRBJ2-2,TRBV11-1,CASRERTGSANTGKMFF
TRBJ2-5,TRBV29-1,CSVGSGGQGLETQYF
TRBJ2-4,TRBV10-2,CASSEPRGWDIPYF
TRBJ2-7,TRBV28,CASMSWGAGRYEQYF
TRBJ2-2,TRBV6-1,CANSEASGIGELFF
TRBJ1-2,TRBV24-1,CATSDSARTGDGYTF
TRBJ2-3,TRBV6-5,CASSPRAGGTDMQDF
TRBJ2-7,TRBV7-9,CASSLGSSGSLFEQYF
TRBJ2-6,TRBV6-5,CDSSSQVSGANVLAF
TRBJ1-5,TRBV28,CAGRFSGGSIQLQHF
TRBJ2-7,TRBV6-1,CANSEGSGGGSEQYF